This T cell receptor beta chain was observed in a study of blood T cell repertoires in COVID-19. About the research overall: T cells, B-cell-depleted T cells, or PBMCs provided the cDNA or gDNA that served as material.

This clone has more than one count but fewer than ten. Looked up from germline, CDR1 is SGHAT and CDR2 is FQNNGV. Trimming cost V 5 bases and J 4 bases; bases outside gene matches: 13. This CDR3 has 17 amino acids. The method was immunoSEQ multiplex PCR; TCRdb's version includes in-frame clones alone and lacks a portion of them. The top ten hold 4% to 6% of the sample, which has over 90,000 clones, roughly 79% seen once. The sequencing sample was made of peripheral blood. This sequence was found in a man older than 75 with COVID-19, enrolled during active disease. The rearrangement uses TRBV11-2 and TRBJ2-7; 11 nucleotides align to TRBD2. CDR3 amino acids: CASSPLRGLAARYEQYF. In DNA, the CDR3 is TGTGCCAGCAGCCCCCTGCGGGGACTAGCGGCCCGTTACGAGCAGTACTTC.